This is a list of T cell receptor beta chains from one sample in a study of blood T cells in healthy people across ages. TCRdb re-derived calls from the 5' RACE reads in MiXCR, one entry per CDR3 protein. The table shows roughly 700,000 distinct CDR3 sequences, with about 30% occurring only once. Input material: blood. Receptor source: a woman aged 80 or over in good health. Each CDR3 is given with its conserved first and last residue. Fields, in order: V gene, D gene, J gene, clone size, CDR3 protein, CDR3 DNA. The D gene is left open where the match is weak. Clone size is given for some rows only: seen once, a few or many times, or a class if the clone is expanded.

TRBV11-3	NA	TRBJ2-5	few	CASGFSGETQYF	TGTGCCAGCGGCTTTAGTGGGGAGACCCAGTACTTC
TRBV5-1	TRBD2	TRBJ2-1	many	CASSGGLAVYNEQFF	TGCGCCAGCAGCGGGGGACTAGCGGTCTACAATGAGCAGTTCTTC
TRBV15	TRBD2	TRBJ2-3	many	CATSPRGGVDGDTQYF	TGTGCCACCAGCCCAAGGGGAGGGGTCGACGGGGATACGCAGTATTTT
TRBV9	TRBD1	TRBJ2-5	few	CASSVAGGPETQYF	TGTGCCAGCAGCGTTGCAGGGGGCCCAGAGACCCAGTACTTC
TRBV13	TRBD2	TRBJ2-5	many	CASSEAGGRGTQYF	TGTGCCAGCAGCGAAGCGGGGGGCCGGGGGACCCAGTACTTC
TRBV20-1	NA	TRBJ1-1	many	CSAREYGLGAFF	TGCAGTGCTAGAGAATATGGCCTAGGGGCTTTCTTT
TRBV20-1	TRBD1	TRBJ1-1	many	CSARQGVNTEAFF	TGCAGTGCACGACAGGGGGTGAACACTGAAGCTTTCTTT
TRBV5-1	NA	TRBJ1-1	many	CASSGSTGPNTEAFF	TGCGCCAGCAGCGGGTCGACAGGACCGAACACTGAAGCTTTCTTT
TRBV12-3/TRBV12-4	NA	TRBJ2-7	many	CASSLMGRDEQYF	TGTGCCAGCAGTCTCATGGGGCGGGACGAGCAGTACTTC
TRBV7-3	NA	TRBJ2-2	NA	CASSPMGGTGELFF	TGTGCCAGCAGCCCCATGGGGGGCACCGGGGAGCTGTTTTTT
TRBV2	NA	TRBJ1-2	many	CASSNRVTHGYTF	TGTGCCAGCAGCAACAGGGTAACTCATGGCTACACCTTC
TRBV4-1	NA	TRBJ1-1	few	CASSQDGKGIDIEAFF	TGCGCCAGCAGCCAAGATGGCAAGGGGATAGACATTGAAGCTTTCTTT
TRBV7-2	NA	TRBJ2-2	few	CASSWTVPGELFF	TGTGCCAGCAGCTGGACAGTTCCCGGGGAGCTGTTTTTT
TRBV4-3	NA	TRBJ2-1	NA	CASSQETGPYNEQFF	TGCGCCAGCAGCCAAGAGACAGGTCCCTACAATGAGCAGTTCTTC
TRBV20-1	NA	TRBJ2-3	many	CSASPIQIVGGRTDTQYF	TGCAGTGCTAGTCCCATCCAGATAGTGGGGGGGCGCACAGATACGCAGTATTTT
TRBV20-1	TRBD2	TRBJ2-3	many	CSARVTSGGWFAQYF	TGCAGTGCTAGAGTGACTAGCGGGGGGTGGTTTGCGCAGTATTTT
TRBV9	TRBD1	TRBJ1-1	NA	CASSVAQGMNTEAFF	TGTGCCAGCAGCGTAGCACAGGGGATGAACACTGAAGCTTTCTTT
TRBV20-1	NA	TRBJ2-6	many	CSARSRVSGANVLTF	TGCAGTGCTAGAAGCAGGGTCTCTGGGGCCAACGTCCTGACTTTC
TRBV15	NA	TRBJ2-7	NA	CATSRDLEVGHEQYF	TGTGCCACCAGCAGAGATCTGGAAGTAGGGCACGAGCAGTACTTC
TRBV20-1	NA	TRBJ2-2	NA	CSAPQSNTGELFF	TGCAGTGCCCCCCAATCGAACACCGGGGAGCTGTTTTTT
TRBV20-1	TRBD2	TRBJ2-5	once	CSASFPGGYQETQYF	TGCAGTGCTAGCTTCCCGGGAGGTTACCAAGAGACCCAGTACTTC
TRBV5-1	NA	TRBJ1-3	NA	CASSRDGSSTGLRAGNTIYF	TGCGCCAGCAGCCGGGACGGCAGCTCAACCGGGTTAAGGGCAGGAAACACCATATATTTT
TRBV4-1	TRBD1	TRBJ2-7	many	CASSQDLGLRGQGVHEQYF	TGCGCCAGCAGCCAAGATTTGGGTTTAAGGGGACAGGGAGTCCACGAGCAGTACTTC
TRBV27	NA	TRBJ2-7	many	CASGISYEQYF	TGTGCCAGCGGTATTTCCTACGAGCAGTACTTC
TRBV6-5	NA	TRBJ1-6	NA	CASSYSTPGNHRHF	TGTGCCAGCAGTTATAGCACTCCGGGTAATCACCGCCACTTT
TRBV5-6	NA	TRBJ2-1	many	CASSLARRGGEQFF	TGTGCCAGCAGCTTGGCCCGCAGGGGTGGGGAGCAGTTCTTC
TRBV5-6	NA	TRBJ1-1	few	CASSLNGEIPGTTEAFF	TGTGCCAGCAGCCTAAACGGCGAGATTCCCGGAACCACTGAAGCTTTCTTT
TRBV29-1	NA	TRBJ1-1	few	CSVARTANTEAFF	TGCAGCGTCGCCCGGACAGCCAACACTGAAGCTTTCTTT
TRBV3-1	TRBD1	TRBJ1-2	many	CASSQEGWDSANYGYTF	TGTGCCAGCAGCCAAGAGGGTTGGGACAGTGCTAACTATGGCTACACCTTC
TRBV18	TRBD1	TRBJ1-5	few	CASSPVKGAGQPQHF	TGTGCCAGCTCACCCGTGAAGGGGGCGGGTCAGCCCCAGCATTTT
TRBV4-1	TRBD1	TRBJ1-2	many	CASSQEGSQGGGYTF	TGCGCCAGCAGCCAAGAAGGGAGCCAGGGGGGAGGCTACACCTTC
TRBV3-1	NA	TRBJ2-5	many	CASRGSGTQYF	TGTGCCAGCAGGGGCAGTGGGACCCAGTACTTC
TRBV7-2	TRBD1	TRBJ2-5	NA	CASSIVGTGPQETQYF	TGTGCCAGCAGCATAGTTGGGACAGGACCACAGGAGACCCAGTACTTC
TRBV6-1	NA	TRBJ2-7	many	CASSETPADEQYF	TGTGCCAGCAGTGAAACGCCCGCGGACGAGCAGTACTTC
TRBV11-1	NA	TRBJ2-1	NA	CASSRAGSGHNEQFF	TGTGCCAGCAGCCGCGCGGGAAGCGGGCACAATGAGCAGTTCTTC
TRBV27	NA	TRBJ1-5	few	CASSAAANQPQHF	TGTGCCAGCAGCGCAGCCGCCAATCAGCCCCAGCATTTT
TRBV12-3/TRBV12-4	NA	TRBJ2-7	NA	CASRREQGVDPYEQYF	TGTGCCAGCAGGCGAGAACAGGGCGTAGACCCCTACGAGCAGTACTTC
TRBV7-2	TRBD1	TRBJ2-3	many	CASSYDRVTQYF	TGTGCCAGCAGCTACGACAGGGTAACGCAGTATTTT
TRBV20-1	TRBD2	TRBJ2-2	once	CSVLDIAGGQNTGELFF	TGCAGTGTTCTAGACATAGCGGGGGGACAGAACACCGGGGAGCTGTTTTTT
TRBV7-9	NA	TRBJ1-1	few	CASSLEAGTGIMNTEAFF	TGTGCCAGCAGCTTAGAAGCAGGGACCGGGATCATGAACACTGAAGCTTTCTTT
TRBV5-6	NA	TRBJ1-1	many	CASSLEPGMNTEAFF	TGTGCCAGCAGCTTGGAGCCCGGGATGAACACTGAAGCTTTCTTT
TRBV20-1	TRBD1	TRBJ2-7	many	CSARDLGQGHSYEQYF	TGCAGTGCTAGAGATCTAGGACAGGGCCATAGCTACGAGCAGTACTTC
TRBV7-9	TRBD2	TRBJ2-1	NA	CASSLTTGLAGGNEQFF	TGTGCCAGCAGCCTTACCACTGGACTAGCGGGGGGGAATGAGCAGTTCTTC
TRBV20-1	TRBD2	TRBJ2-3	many	CSASRGGNTDTQYF	TGCAGTGCTAGTCGGGGGGGGAACACAGATACGCAGTATTTT
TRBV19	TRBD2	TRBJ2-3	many	CASSTGTSGGAGWTQYF	TGTGCCAGTAGTACCGGGACTAGCGGGGGCGCCGGATGGACGCAGTATTTT
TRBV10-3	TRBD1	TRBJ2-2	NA	CAISQAGTVGELFF	TGTGCCATCAGTCAAGCCGGGACAGTCGGGGAGCTGTTTTTT
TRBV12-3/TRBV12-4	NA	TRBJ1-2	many	CASSQGVGYTF	TGTGCCAGCAGTCAAGGGGTTGGCTACACCTTC
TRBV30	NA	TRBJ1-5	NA	CAWRPGGGGFGNQPQHF	TGTGCCTGGAGACCCGGCGGCGGCGGATTTGGCAATCAGCCCCAGCATTTT
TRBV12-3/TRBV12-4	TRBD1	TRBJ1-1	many	CASRRDRVNTEAFF	TGTGCCAGCAGGCGGGACAGGGTGAACACTGAAGCTTTCTTT
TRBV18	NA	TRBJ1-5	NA	CASSPMGSNQPQHF	TGTGCCAGCTCACCAATGGGGAGCAATCAGCCCCAGCATTTT
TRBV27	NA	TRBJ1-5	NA	CASSPLPMQGRNQPQHF	TGTGCCAGCAGTCCCCTCCCCATGCAGGGCAGGAATCAGCCCCAGCATTTT
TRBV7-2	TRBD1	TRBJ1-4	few	CASSSTGGPNGKLFF	TGTGCCAGCAGCAGCACAGGGGGCCCAAATGGAAAACTGTTTTTT
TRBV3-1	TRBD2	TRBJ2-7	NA	CASSSRLAGYSYEQYF	TGTGCCAGCAGCAGCCGACTAGCGGGATACTCCTACGAGCAGTACTTC